This is a list of T cell receptor beta chains from one sample in a study of blood T cells in healthy people across ages. A single record per CDR3 protein comes from TCRdb applying MiXCR to the 5' RACE reads. This table has around 1,000,000 distinct CDR3 sequences, approximately 26% appearing once. The data were also submitted as part of a second study, on T cells of mothers and their children.

Sequences were obtained from blood. These receptors were obtained from a girl aged 2-9 years in good health. The CDR3 runs from the conserved cysteine through the conserved F or W. A D gene is named only where the DNA matches it firmly. The size entry is marked missing in some rows and otherwise reads once, few, many or a size class.

J,D,V,size,CDR3,DNA
TRBJ1-2,NA,TRBV5-1,few,CASSLAIGRNYGYTF,TGCGCCAGCAGCTTGGCTATAGGGCGGAACTATGGCTACACCTTC
TRBJ2-2,NA,TRBV24-1,NA,CATSDLGGVRTGELFF,TGTGCCACCAGTGATTTAGGAGGTGTCCGAACCGGGGAGCTGTTTTTT
TRBJ2-7,TRBD2,TRBV7-8,NA,CASSRPSGRAGINEQYF,TGTGCCAGCAGCCGACCTAGCGGGAGGGCCGGGATAAACGAGCAGTACTTC
TRBJ1-1,NA,TRBV29-1,many,CSVLMGEAFF,TGCAGCGTCCTAATGGGTGAAGCTTTCTTT
TRBJ2-7,TRBD2,TRBV6-6,few,CASSYSRVAGGDEQYF,TGTGCCAGCAGTTACTCTAGGGTAGCGGGAGGTGACGAGCAGTACTTC
TRBJ2-5,NA,TRBV5-5,NA,CASSVNPSQETQYF,TGTGCCAGCAGCGTGAACCCATCTCAAGAGACCCAGTACTTC
TRBJ2-1,NA,TRBV6-6,few,CASSYFPGSNNEQFF,TGTGCCAGCAGTTACTTCCCCGGTTCCAACAATGAGCAGTTCTTC
TRBJ2-7,TRBD1,TRBV7-9,NA,CASSSGTGYHEQYF,TGTGCCAGCAGCTCCGGGACAGGGTATCACGAGCAGTACTTC
TRBJ2-5,NA,TRBV20-1,NA,CSARATPVDGETQYF,TGCAGTGCTAGAGCCACACCGGTGGACGGAGAGACCCAGTACTTC
TRBJ1-1,NA,TRBV28,many,CASSLLDRATEAFF,TGTGCCAGCAGTCTTCTGGACCGGGCCACTGAAGCTTTCTTT
TRBJ2-5,NA,TRBV4-2,NA,CASSQGDKVGETQYF,TGTGCCAGCAGCCAAGGGGACAAAGTGGGGGAGACCCAGTACTTC
TRBJ2-5,NA,TRBV19,NA,CASTARDQETQYF,TGTGCCAGTACCGCGAGGGACCAAGAGACCCAGTACTTC
TRBJ2-2,TRBD1,TRBV2,few,CASSEGDSAGELFF,TGTGCCAGCAGTGAAGGGGACAGCGCCGGGGAGCTGTTTTTT
TRBJ2-1,NA,TRBV12-3/TRBV12-4,NA,CASRISGGPSNEQFF,TGTGCCAGCAGGATTAGCGGAGGACCATCCAATGAGCAGTTCTTC
TRBJ1-1,NA,TRBV7-9,NA,CASNVLGNRVDTEAFF,TGTGCCAGCAACGTTCTAGGGAACAGGGTCGACACTGAAGCTTTCTTT
TRBJ2-5,NA,TRBV5-1,NA,CASSQGMSMGARETQYF,TGCGCCAGCAGCCAGGGGATGTCAATGGGGGCGAGGGAGACCCAGTACTTC
TRBJ2-5,NA,TRBV20-1,NA,CSARIGETQYF,TGCAGTGCTAGGATAGGGGAGACCCAGTACTTC
TRBJ1-4,TRBD1,TRBV6-6,few,CASSYSDREKEKLFF,TGTGCCAGCAGTTACTCGGACAGGGAAAAAGAAAAACTGTTTTTT
TRBJ2-1,NA,TRBV29-1,NA,CSVEDPSYNEQFF,TGCAGCGTTGAAGACCCGTCATACAATGAGCAGTTCTTC